A single sample gave rise to the 26 T cell receptor beta chains below, sequenced in a study of shared clonotypes between healthy human individuals. In the naive CD8 group, cells lacked CD45RO and were positively selected for CCR7, so terminally differentiated effector memory CD45RA+ cells were left out. Clones were sequenced by immunoSEQ multiplex PCR, and TCRdb holds only the in-frame ones, with some missing. This sample has about 680,000 clones, with about 91% found just once. The sequencing sample was made of naive CD8+ T cells sorted from blood. Every receptor here comes from a young man in good health.

This rearrangement joins TRBV29-1 to TRBJ1-1; unclear D gene. Trimming removed 7 bases from V and 6 bases from J, with 15 bases in between. In germline, CDR1 is SQVTM, CDR2 ANQGSEA. The CDR3 contains 12 residues. The CDR3 coding sequence is TGCAGCGCCCATGGTACGGCTCCTGAAGCTTTCTTT. This sequence encodes CSAHGTAPEAFF. Filled out from reference TRBV29-1 and TRBJ1-1, the complete variable domain reads SAVISQKPSRDICQRGTSLTIQCQVDSQVTMMFWYRQQPGQSLTLIATANQGSEATYESGFVIDKFPISRPNLTFSTLTVSNMSPEDSSIYLCSAHGTAPEAFFGQGTRLTVV.

This clone has just one count. The chain is built from TRBV6-1 and TRBJ2-2, with a tentative D call TRBD1 (6 bases). The CDR3 is 16 residues long. Germline loops: CDR1 MNHNS, CDR2 SASEGT. V lost 2 bases and J lost 1, with 11 bases in between. CDR3 DNA: TGTGCCAGCAGTGAATGGGGGCGGCTGAACACCGGGGAGCTGTTTTTT. Encoded protein: CASSEWGRLNTGELFF.

The rearrangement uses TRBV7-8 and TRBJ2-3; TRBD2 agrees at 9 bases. Germline V CDR1 and CDR2: SGHVS, FQNEAQ. J was trimmed by 4 bases and V by 5 bases; bases with no gene match: 7. The CDR3 is made up of 15 amino acids. The chain's CDR3 is CASSRRLAGSDTQYF. In nucleotides, the CDR3 is TGTGCCAGCAGCCGGAGGCTAGCGGGATCAGATACGCAGTATTTT.

The V call is TRBV16, the J call TRBJ1-1; perhaps TRBD1 as D (5 bases). This CDR3 comprises 15 residues. Trimming stripped 1 base from V and 3 bases from J, with 12 bases between. The germline CDR1 and CDR2 sequences are KGHSY and FQNENV. CDR3 sequence (DNA): TGTGCCAGCAGCCAATGGGGGAGAGGGGACACTGAAGCTTTCTTT. Encoded protein: CASSQWGRGDTEAFF.

This rearrangement joins TRBV30 to TRBJ2-5, with D uncertain. V was shortened by 1 base and J by 2 bases, with 5 bases between the two germline ends. The CDR3 is 12 residues long. Germline V gene data show CDR1 as GTSNPN and CDR2 as SVGIG (reference sequence). CDR3 loop: CAWSGNQETQYF. For the CDR3, the DNA is TGTGCCTGGAGTGGGAATCAAGAGACCCAGTACTTC.

In this sample, this clone turned up once. The sample contains more than one DNA sequence encoding this CDR3. The J gene is TRBJ2-1, the V gene TRBV7-9, with D perhaps matching TRBD2 (5 bases). The CDR3 runs 13 residues. Germline V CDR1 and CDR2: SEHNR, FQNEAQ (reference sequence). V was cut by 1 base and J by 6 bases, with 7 bases left in between. CDR3 DNA sequence: TGTGCCAGCAGCTTAGGGACTTCCAATGAGCAGTTCTTC. Its protein product is CASSLGTSNEQFF.

This clone was counted between two and nine times. The V and J genes are TRBV19 and TRBJ1-5; D remains ambiguous. V lost 6 bases to trimming and J lost 3 bases, with 9 bases between them. CDR1 LNHDA and CDR2 SQIVND come from the germline V gene (reference sequence). CDR3 length: 13 amino acids. The CDR3, as DNA: TGTGCCAGTAGCAGCACGCACAATCAGCCCCAGCATTTT. Protein sequence: CASSSTHNQPQHF.

This chain uses TRBV5-5 with TRBJ1-1; the D gene is possibly TRBD1 (5 bases). Between the trimmed V and J ends, which lost 3 bases and 3 bases, there was a span of 12 bases. CDR3 length: 14 residues. The germline CDR1 and CDR2 sequences are SGHKS and YYEKEE (reference sequence). CDR3 sequence: CASSSRDGDTEAFF. DNA of the CDR3: TGTGCCAGCAGCTCACGGGACGGTGACACTGAAGCTTTCTTT.

The chain recombines TRBV7-6 with TRBJ2-7; 9 bases are a match to TRBD2. Germline CDR1 is SGHVS and CDR2 is FNYEAQ. The CDR3 runs to 14 residues. The V segment lost 5 bases and the J segment 3 bases; nucleotides outside the gene matches: 5. The CDR3 sequence: CASSPLAGIYEQYF. The CDR3 DNA reads TGTGCCAGCAGCCCTCTAGCGGGAATCTACGAGCAGTACTTC.

The chain's CDR3 is CASSPGLAGYTSYNEQFF. The CDR3 DNA sequence: TGTGCCAGCAGCCCGGGACTAGCGGGATATACCTCCTACAATGAGCAGTTCTTC. The chain carries TRBV11-2 and TRBJ2-1, with 13 bases identical to TRBD2. The V segment lost 5 bases and the J segment 0 bases; nucleotides outside the gene matches: 7. The length of the CDR3 is 18 residues. Germline lookup yields CDR1 SGHAT and CDR2 FQNNGV.

This rearrangement joins TRBV12-5 to TRBJ1-1; tentative D call: TRBD1 (6 bases). From germline, CDR1 is LGHNT and CDR2 FRNRAP. V lost 2 bases to trimming and J lost 6 bases, with 19 bases between them. The CDR3 is made up of 16 amino acids. The CDR3 DNA reads TGTGCTAGTGGTTTGATCCGAGGAGGGGGGTGGTCTGAAGCTTTCTTT. This gives the protein CASGLIRGGGWSEAFF.

The rearrangement links TRBV19 to TRBJ2-1, with TRBD2 matching 9 bases. Germline CDR1 LNHDA, CDR2 SQIVND (reference sequence). The V gene end was trimmed by 7 bases and the J gene end by 1 base; junction bases not matched to a gene: 5. CDR3 length equals 15 residues. The CDR3 protein is CASTETSGSYNEQFF. The CDR3 nucleotides read TGTGCCAGTACCGAAACTAGCGGGTCCTACAATGAGCAGTTCTTC.

V gene TRBV7-2 combines with J gene TRBJ2-1; TRBD2 matches at 13 bases. The V segment lost 5 bases and the J segment 0 bases; nucleotides outside the gene matches: 4. This CDR3 is built from 17 residues. Per germline, CDR1 SGHTA and CDR2 FQGNSA. The CDR3 DNA is TGTGCCAGCAGCCCTTGGACTAGCGGGAGCTCCTACAATGAGCAGTTCTTC. Encoded protein: CASSPWTSGSSYNEQFF.

The V call is TRBV28, the J call TRBJ2-3; TRBD2 matches 7 bases. Per germline, CDR1 MDHEN and CDR2 SYDVKM. V shed 1 base, J shed 4 bases, and the junction held 5 bases outside the gene matches. The CDR3 runs 15 residues. CDR3 residues: CASSLSWEGPDTQYF. DNA for the CDR3: TGTGCCAGCAGTTTATCTTGGGAGGGCCCAGATACGCAGTATTTT.

The rearrangement links TRBV6-6 to TRBJ2-5; D might be TRBD2 (5 bases). Germline CDR1 and CDR2: MNHNY and SVGAGI (reference sequence). This CDR3 contains 14 residues. Trimming pared 6 bases from V and 5 bases from J, leaving 16 bases between. CDR3 sequence reads: CASSLTRVGETQYF. The DNA for the CDR3 is TGTGCCAGCAGCCTGACGCGGGTGGGGGAGACCCAGTACTTC.

This clone has more than one count but fewer than ten. The chain couples TRBV7-6 to TRBJ1-5; 8 bases fit TRBD1. The germline CDR1 and CDR2 sequences are SGHVS and FNYEAQ. V lost 1 base, J lost 6 bases, and 5 bases stayed unmatched. The CDR3 spans 15 residues. This CDR3 reads CASSLGTGLPQPQHF. DNA for the CDR3: TGTGCCAGCAGCTTAGGGACAGGGCTTCCTCAGCCCCAGCATTTT.

The chain couples TRBV19 to TRBJ2-7; no clear D. The CDR3 has 13 amino acids. V lost 1 base to trimming and J lost 5 bases, with 9 bases between them. The V gene's germline CDR1 is LNHDA and CDR2 SQIVND (reference sequence). The CDR3 spells CASSIVFTDEQYF. Written as DNA, the CDR3 is TGTGCCAGTAGTATAGTTTTCACGGACGAGCAGTACTTC.

The V and J genes are TRBV9 and TRBJ2-7, with TRBD2 identical over 7 bases. The V gene's germline CDR1 is SGDLS and CDR2 YYNGEE. J lost 0 bases, V lost 3 bases, and 3 bases had no gene match. CDR3 length: 14 residues. The CDR3 region is CASSAGTNSYEQYF. For the CDR3, the DNA is TGTGCCAGCAGCGCCGGGACTAACTCCTACGAGCAGTACTTC.

The rearrangement joins TRBV6-6 to TRBJ2-7; D is unclear. The length of the CDR3 is 16 residues. Trimming cost V 7 bases and J 5 bases, with 24 bases left between them. From germline, CDR1 is MNHNY and CDR2 SVGAGI (reference sequence). Written as DNA, the CDR3 is TGTGCCAGCAAAAACACCTTAGCCAGCGCGCTAGACGAGCAGTACTTC. Its protein is CASKNTLASALDEQYF.

The chain combines TRBV9 with TRBJ2-5; 14 bases are a match to TRBD2. The J call may not be correct, given that the DNA end is closer to TRBJ2-7. The CDR3 sequence is 15 residues long. Germline CDR1 and CDR2: SGDLS and YYNGEE. CDR3 amino acids: CASSLGTSGSYEQYF. The CDR3 coding sequence is TGTGCCAGCAGCCTGGGGACTAGCGGGAGTTACGAGCAGTACTTC.

The chain uses TRBV21-1 and TRBJ1-1; the DNA was not compared with TRBD1, the D call given in the table. TRBV21-1 is recorded as a pseudogene. The CDR3 consists of 11 residues. CDR3 residues: CASDRGTEAFF. The CDR3 DNA is TGTGCCAGTGACAGGGGCACTGAAGCTTTCTTT.

This clone was counted only a few times. The chain has TRBV6-6 and TRBJ1-5; the D is unclear. The V gene's germline CDR1 is MNHNY and CDR2 SVGAGI (reference sequence). With 5 bases removed from V and 1 base from J, the gap between germline ends came to 15 bases. The CDR3 is 16 amino acids. The CDR3 reads CASSVFLALSNQPQHF. The DNA for the CDR3 is TGTGCCAGCAGTGTCTTCTTGGCACTCAGCAATCAGCCCCAGCATTTT.

This chain uses TRBV27 with TRBJ1-4; no clear D. Per germline, CDR1 MNHEY and CDR2 SMNVEV (reference sequence). Trimming pared 2 bases from V and 10 bases from J, leaving 11 bases between. The CDR3 covers 13 residues. CDR3 sequence: CASSLPPRGKLFF. In DNA, the CDR3 is TGTGCCAGCAGTTTACCGCCCCGGGGAAAACTGTTTTTT.

The chain carries TRBV5-1 and TRBJ2-7; D remains ambiguous. The germline CDR1 and CDR2 sequences are SGHRS and YFSETQ. This CDR3 has 14 residues. The germline V and J ends were trimmed by 2 bases and 1 base, with 10 bases remaining between them. The DNA for the CDR3 is TGCGCCAGCAGCTTCCTGGACGGTTCCTACGAGCAGTACTTC. Encoded protein: CASSFLDGSYEQYF.

V and J are TRBV28 and TRBJ2-7, with 9 bases aligning to TRBD2. Germline V lookup: CDR1 MDHEN, CDR2 SYDVKM. After removal of 3 bases from V and 2 bases from J, the junction contained 5 bases not matched to a gene. The CDR3 has 15 amino acids. The chain's CDR3 is CASSFTSGQTYEQYF. The CDR3 DNA reads as TGTGCCAGCAGTTTTACTAGCGGGCAGACCTACGAGCAGTACTTC. The full variable domain, with the rest looked up from reference TRBV28 and TRBJ2-7, is DVKVTQSSRYLVKRTGEKVFLECVQDMDHENMFWYRQDPGLGLRLIYFSYDVKMKEKGDIPEGYSVSREKKERFSLILESASTNQTSMYLCASSFTSGQTYEQYFGPGTRLTVT.

The chain links TRBV7-9 to TRBJ2-1; TRBD2 matches at 7 bases. V lost 6 bases and J lost 6; bases outside the gene matches: 11. Germline CDR1 SEHNR, CDR2 FQNEAQ (reference sequence). The CDR3 consists of 15 residues. CDR3 sequence reads: CASRLAGEGFNEQFF. The CDR3 DNA reads TGTGCCAGCAGGCTCGCGGGAGAGGGCTTCAATGAGCAGTTCTTC.